A single T cell receptor (beta chain) is shown here with its context. Its matching antigen is unknown. This record belongs to a study of response to subunit inactivated influenza vaccine. General study results and limits: Each seasonal flu vaccination may recruit only limited new T cells, authors suggested.

TCRdb redid the calling of the RT-PCR reads with MiXCR, one entry per CDR3 protein. The sample contains hundreds of thousands of distinct CDR3 sequences, approximately 18% of which appear only once. This TCR derives from a man in his fifties who received an inactivated influenza vaccine. The sample was PBMCs from blood, taken more than 4 days after vaccination.

Written as DNA, the CDR3 is TGTGCCACCAGTGATCTCGACAGGCCCGGGGAGCTGTTTTTT. It translates to CATSDLDRPGELFF. The chain has TRBV24-1 and TRBJ2-2; tentatively, D is TRBD1 (6 bases). Germline CDR1 reads KGHDR; CDR2 reads SFDVKD. Deletions cut 3 bases from V and 6 bases from J, with 10 bases between. This CDR3 spans 14 amino acids.